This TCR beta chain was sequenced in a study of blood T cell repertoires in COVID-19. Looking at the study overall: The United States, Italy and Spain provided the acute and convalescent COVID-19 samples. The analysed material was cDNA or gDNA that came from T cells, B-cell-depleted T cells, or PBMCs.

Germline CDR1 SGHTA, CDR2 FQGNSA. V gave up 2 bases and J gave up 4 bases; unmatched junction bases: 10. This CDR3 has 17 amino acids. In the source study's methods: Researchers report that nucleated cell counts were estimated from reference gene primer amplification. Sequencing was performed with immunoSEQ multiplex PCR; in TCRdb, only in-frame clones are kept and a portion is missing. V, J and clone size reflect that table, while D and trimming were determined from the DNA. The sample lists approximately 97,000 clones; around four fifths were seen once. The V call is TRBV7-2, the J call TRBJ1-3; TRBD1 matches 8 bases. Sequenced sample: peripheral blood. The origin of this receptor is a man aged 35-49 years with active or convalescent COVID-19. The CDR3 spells CASSLFGQGARGNTIYF. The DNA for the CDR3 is TGTGCCAGCAGCTTATTTGGGCAGGGGGCGCGAGGAAACACCATATATTTT.